A selection of T cell receptor beta chains follows, all from one sample in a study of blood T cell repertoires in COVID-19. Some clones are missing from TCRdb's copy, which holds only in-frame ones; the method was immunoSEQ multiplex PCR. Counted here are more than 70,000 clones, more than 75% occurring once; the ten biggest clones make up about 30%. The sample taken for sequencing was peripheral blood. These TCRs come from a human donor in a cohort sampled during active COVID-19. CDR3s include the opening cysteine and the closing phenylalanine or tryptophan. D genes are given only for firm matches. Rows may omit the clone size; those that give it use once, few, many or a size class.

v_call: TRBV5-5; d_call: .; j_call: TRBJ2-3; clone_size: few; cdr3_aa: CASSLAADTQYF; cdr3_nt: TGTGCCAGCAGCCTAGCAGCAGATACGCAGTATTTT
v_call: TRBV11-2; d_call: TRBD2; j_call: TRBJ2-1; clone_size: few; cdr3_aa: CASSYLAGALLNEQFF; cdr3_nt: TGTGCCAGCAGCTATCTAGCGGGGGCCCTCCTCAATGAGCAGTTCTTC
v_call: TRBV2; d_call: TRBD1; j_call: TRBJ1-2; clone_size: .; cdr3_aa: CASSVSGGDYGYTF; cdr3_nt: TGTGCCAGCAGTGTCTCAGGGGGCGACTATGGCTACACCTTC
v_call: TRBV28; d_call: TRBD1; j_call: TRBJ1-2; clone_size: .; cdr3_aa: CASSLVQGVYGYTF; cdr3_nt: TGTGCCAGCAGTTTAGTACAGGGGGTCTATGGCTACACCTTC
v_call: TRBV6-5; d_call: .; j_call: TRBJ2-5; clone_size: .; cdr3_aa: CASRRQAGQETQYF; cdr3_nt: TGTGCCAGCAGACGACAGGCGGGCCAAGAGACCCAGTACTTC
v_call: TRBV4-2; d_call: TRBD1; j_call: TRBJ2-7; clone_size: .; cdr3_aa: CASSQDVPGGLYEQYF; cdr3_nt: TGTGCCAGCAGCCAAGATGTACCAGGGGGCCTCTACGAGCAGTACTTC
v_call: TRBV3-1/TRBV3-2; d_call: TRBD1; j_call: TRBJ2-2; clone_size: .; cdr3_aa: CASSRDSGNTGELFF; cdr3_nt: TGTGCCAGCAGCCGGGACAGCGGGAACACCGGGGAGCTGTTTTTT
v_call: TRBV27; d_call: .; j_call: TRBJ2-1; clone_size: .; cdr3_aa: CASSYGGSYNEQFF; cdr3_nt: TGTGCCAGCAGTTACGGAGGGTCCTACAATGAGCAGTTCTTC
v_call: TRBV19; d_call: .; j_call: TRBJ1-2; clone_size: .; cdr3_aa: CASSISGIYGYTF; cdr3_nt: TGTGCCAGTAGTATATCGGGAATCTATGGCTACACCTTC
v_call: TRBV18; d_call: TRBD1; j_call: TRBJ1-1; clone_size: .; cdr3_aa: CASSPGGTGNTEAFF; cdr3_nt: TGTGCCAGCTCACCTGGAGGGACAGGGAACACTGAAGCTTTCTTT
v_call: TRBV7-2; d_call: .; j_call: TRBJ2-1; clone_size: .; cdr3_aa: CASSLSAGPYNEQFF; cdr3_nt: TGTGCCAGCAGCTTATCCGCGGGTCCCTACAATGAGCAGTTCTTC
v_call: TRBV15; d_call: TRBD1; j_call: TRBJ1-2; clone_size: once; cdr3_aa: CATSRGGDRLRAGYTF; cdr3_nt: TGTGCCACCAGCAGAGGTGGGGACAGGCTAAGGGCGGGCTACACCTTC
v_call: TRBV27; d_call: TRBD1; j_call: TRBJ1-5; clone_size: .; cdr3_aa: CASSLYQGANQPQHF; cdr3_nt: TGTGCCAGCAGTTTATATCAGGGGGCGAATCAGCCCCAGCATTTT
v_call: TRBV29-1; d_call: TRBD1; j_call: TRBJ2-5; clone_size: .; cdr3_aa: CSVGDRGFWETQYF; cdr3_nt: TGCAGCGTTGGGGACAGGGGGTTCTGGGAGACCCAGTACTTC
v_call: TRBV6-6; d_call: .; j_call: TRBJ1-5; clone_size: .; cdr3_aa: CASSDTYSNQPQHF; cdr3_nt: TGTGCCAGTTCAGACACTTATAGCAATCAGCCCCAGCATTTT
v_call: TRBV5-6; d_call: .; j_call: TRBJ1-2; clone_size: .; cdr3_aa: CASSLEIYYGYTF; cdr3_nt: TGTGCCAGCAGCTTGGAAATCTACTATGGCTACACCTTC
v_call: TRBV14; d_call: .; j_call: TRBJ1-1; clone_size: .; cdr3_aa: CASSQDQNTEAFF; cdr3_nt: TGTGCCAGCAGCCAAGACCAGAACACTGAAGCTTTCTTT
v_call: TRBV15; d_call: .; j_call: TRBJ2-1; clone_size: .; cdr3_aa: CATSRDRGYNEQFF; cdr3_nt: TGTGCCACCAGCAGAGACAGGGGATACAATGAGCAGTTCTTC